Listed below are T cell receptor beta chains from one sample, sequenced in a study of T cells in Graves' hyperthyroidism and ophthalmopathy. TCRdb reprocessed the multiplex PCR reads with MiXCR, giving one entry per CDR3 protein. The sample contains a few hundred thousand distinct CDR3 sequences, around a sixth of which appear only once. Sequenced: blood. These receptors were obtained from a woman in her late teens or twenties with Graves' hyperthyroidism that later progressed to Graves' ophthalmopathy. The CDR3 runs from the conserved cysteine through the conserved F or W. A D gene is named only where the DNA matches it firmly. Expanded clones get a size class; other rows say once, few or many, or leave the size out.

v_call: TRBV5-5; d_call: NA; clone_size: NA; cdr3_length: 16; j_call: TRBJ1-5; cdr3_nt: TGTGCCAGCAGCTTGGGGGGCGGCGATAGCAATCAGCCCCAGCATTTT; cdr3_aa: CASSLGGGDSNQPQHF
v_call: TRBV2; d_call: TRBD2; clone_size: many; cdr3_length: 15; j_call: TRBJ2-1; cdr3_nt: TGTGCCAGCAATACCCGGGGGGACTGGAACAATGAGCAGTTCTTC; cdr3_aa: CASNTRGDWNNEQFF
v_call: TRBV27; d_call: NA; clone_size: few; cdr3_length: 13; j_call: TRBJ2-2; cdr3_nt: TGTGCCAGCAGGAAAACGAACACCGGGGAGCTGTTTTTT; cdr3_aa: CASRKTNTGELFF
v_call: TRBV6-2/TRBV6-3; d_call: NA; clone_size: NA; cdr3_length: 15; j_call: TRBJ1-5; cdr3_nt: TGTGCCAGCAGTTACCACGATTATAGCAATCAGCCCCAGCATTTT; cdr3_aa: CASSYHDYSNQPQHF
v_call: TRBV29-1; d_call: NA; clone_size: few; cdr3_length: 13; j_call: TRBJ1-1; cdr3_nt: TGCAGCGTTCTCAACCTGGGGAACACTGAAGCTTTCTTT; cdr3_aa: CSVLNLGNTEAFF
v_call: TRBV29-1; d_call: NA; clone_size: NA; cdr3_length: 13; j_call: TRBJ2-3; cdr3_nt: TGCAGCGCTGCAGGATTACCCACAGATACGCAGTATTTT; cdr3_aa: CSAAGLPTDTQYF
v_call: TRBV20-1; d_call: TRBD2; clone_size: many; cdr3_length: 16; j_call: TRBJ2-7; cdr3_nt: TGCAGTGCTAGAGATCCGTTAACTAGCGGACTATACGAGCAGTACTTC; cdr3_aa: CSARDPLTSGLYEQYF
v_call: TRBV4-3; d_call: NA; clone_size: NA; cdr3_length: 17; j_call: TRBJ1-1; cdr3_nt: TGCGCCAGCAGCCAAGATCACCGGGGAGGGCTGAACACTGAAGCTTTCTTT; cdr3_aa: CASSQDHRGGLNTEAFF
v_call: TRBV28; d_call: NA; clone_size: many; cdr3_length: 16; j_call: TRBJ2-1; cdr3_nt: TGTGCCAGCAGCCCGCCTGGCGGGACGCCCTACAATGAGCAGTTCTTC; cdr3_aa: CASSPPGGTPYNEQFF
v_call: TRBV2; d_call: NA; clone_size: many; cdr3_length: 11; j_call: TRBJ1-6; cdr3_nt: TGTGCCAGCAGGAGGGGTTCACCCCTCCACTTT; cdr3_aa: CASRRGSPLHF
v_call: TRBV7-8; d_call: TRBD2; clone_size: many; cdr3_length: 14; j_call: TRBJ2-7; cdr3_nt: TGTGCCAGCAGCACCGGGACTAGCAGCTACGAGCAGTACTTC; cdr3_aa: CASSTGTSSYEQYF
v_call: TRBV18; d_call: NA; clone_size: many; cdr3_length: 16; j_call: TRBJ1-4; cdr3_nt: TGTGCCAGCTCACAGGGACGAGAGCGGGCTAATGAAAAACTGTTTTTT; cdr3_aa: CASSQGRERANEKLFF
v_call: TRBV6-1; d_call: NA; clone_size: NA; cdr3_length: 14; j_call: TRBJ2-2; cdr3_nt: TGTGCCAGCAGTGACGTGAGGGGATACGGGGAGCTGTTTTTT; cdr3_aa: CASSDVRGYGELFF
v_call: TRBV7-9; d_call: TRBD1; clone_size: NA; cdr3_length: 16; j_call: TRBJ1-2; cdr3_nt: TGTGCCGGCAAGCCGGGACCGGACAGGGCAAAATGGGGCTACACCTTC; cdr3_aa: CAGKPGPDRAKWGYTF
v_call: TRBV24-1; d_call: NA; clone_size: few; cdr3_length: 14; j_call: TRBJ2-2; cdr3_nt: TGTGCCACCAGTGATTCCGCCGGTGTCGGGGAGCTGTTTTTT; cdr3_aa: CATSDSAGVGELFF
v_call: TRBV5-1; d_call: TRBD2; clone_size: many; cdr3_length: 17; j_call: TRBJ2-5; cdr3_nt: TGCGCCAGCAGCTTGGGTCTCTCGGCGGGAGGAGGAGAGACCCAGTACTTC; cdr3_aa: CASSLGLSAGGGETQYF
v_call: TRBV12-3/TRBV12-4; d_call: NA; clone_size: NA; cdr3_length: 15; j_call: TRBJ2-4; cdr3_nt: TGTGCCAGCAGTACTACCGGGACAGCCAAAAACATTCAGTACTTC; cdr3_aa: CASSTTGTAKNIQYF
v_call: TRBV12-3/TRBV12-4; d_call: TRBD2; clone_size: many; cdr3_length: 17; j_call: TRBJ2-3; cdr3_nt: TGTGCCAGCAGTACCTCGACACTGACTAGCCTCACAGATACGCAGTATTTT; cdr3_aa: CASSTSTLTSLTDTQYF